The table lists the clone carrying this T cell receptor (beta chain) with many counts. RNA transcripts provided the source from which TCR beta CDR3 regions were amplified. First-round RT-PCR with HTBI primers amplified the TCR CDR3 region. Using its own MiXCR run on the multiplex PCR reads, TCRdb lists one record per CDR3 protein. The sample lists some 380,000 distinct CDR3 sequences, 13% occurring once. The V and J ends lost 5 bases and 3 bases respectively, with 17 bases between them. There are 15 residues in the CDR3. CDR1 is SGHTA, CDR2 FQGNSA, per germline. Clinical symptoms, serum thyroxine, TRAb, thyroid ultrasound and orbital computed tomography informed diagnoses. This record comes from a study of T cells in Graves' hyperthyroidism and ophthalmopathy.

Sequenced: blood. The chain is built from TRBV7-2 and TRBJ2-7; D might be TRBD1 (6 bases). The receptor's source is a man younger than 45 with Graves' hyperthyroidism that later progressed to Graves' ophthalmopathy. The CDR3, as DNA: TGTGCCAGCAGCCGCGGACCGCCAGGGGTCTACGAGCAGTACTTC. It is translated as CASSRGPPGVYEQYF.